One TCR beta chain is described in this entry. The sample originates from a study of blood T cell repertoires in COVID-19. About the research overall: Specimens from acute and convalescent COVID-19 originated in the United States, Italy and Spain. In each case, the material was cDNA or gDNA derived from T cells, B-cell-depleted T cells, or PBMCs.

CDR3 size: 16 residues. J was trimmed by 0 bases and V by 7 bases; bases with no gene match: 11. Germline V CDR1 and CDR2: SEHNR, FQNEAQ (reference sequence). Clones were read by immunoSEQ multiplex PCR, and TCRdb kept only the in-frame ones, dropping some. The table includes about 83,000 clones, over 60% detected once. This TCR came from a woman of 80 years or more with active or convalescent COVID-19. This rearrangement joins TRBV7-9 to TRBJ1-1, with 7 positions matching TRBD1. Sequencing was performed on peripheral blood. The CDR3 sequence: CASNRGQGGMNTEAFF. The CDR3 coding sequence is TGTGCCAGCAACCGAGGTCAGGGGGGTATGAACACTGAAGCTTTCTTT. The variable domain in full, with the rest retrieved from reference TRBV7-9 and TRBJ1-1, is DTGVSQNPRHKITKRGQNVTFRCDPISEHNRLYWYRQTLGQGPEFLTYFQNEAQLEKSRLLSDRFSAERPKGSFSTLEIQRTEQGDSAMYLCASNRGQGGMNTEAFFGQGTRLTVV.